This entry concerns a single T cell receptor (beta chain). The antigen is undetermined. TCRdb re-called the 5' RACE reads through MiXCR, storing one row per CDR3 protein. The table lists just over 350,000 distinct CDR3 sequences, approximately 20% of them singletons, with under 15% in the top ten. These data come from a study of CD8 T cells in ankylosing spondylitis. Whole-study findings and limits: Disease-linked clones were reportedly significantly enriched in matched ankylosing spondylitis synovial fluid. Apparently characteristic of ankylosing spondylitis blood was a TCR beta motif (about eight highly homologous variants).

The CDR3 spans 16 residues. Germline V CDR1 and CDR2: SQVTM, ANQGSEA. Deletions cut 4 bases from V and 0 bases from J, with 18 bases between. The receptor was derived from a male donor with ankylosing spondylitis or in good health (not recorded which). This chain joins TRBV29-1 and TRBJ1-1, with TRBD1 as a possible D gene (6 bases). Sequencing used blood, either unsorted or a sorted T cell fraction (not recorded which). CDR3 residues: CSVAHRVGLMNTEAFF. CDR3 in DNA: TGCAGCGTTGCCCACAGGGTTGGCCTAATGAACACTGAAGCTTTCTTT. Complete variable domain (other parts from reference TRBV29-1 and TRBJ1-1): SAVISQKPSRDICQRGTSLTIQCQVDSQVTMMFWYRQQPGQSLTLIATANQGSEATYESGFVIDKFPISRPNLTFSTLTVSNMSPEDSSIYLCSVAHRVGLMNTEAFFGQGTRLTVV.